Here is one T cell receptor (beta chain) with its context. The target antigen is unknown. This entry comes from a study of blood T cells in healthy people across ages. Combining a sample-barcoded 5' primer with a J-beta primer mix, a second PCR ran for roughly 7 to 11 cycles. A template-switch adaptor containing 12 random nucleotides labeled each cDNA molecule. TCRdb processed the 5' RACE reads anew with MiXCR; each CDR3 protein has one entry. The table records about 1,500,000 distinct CDR3 sequences, roughly 28% of them present only once. General observations from the study: Fewer expanded clones and more diversity marked long-lived versus aged donors. Without sorted subsets, naive and antigen-experienced compartments could not be conclusively compared.

Trimming pared 6 bases from V and 2 bases from J, leaving 18 bases between. The V gene's germline CDR1 is LGHNA and CDR2 YSLEER. The CDR3 consists of 16 residues. The clonotype originates from a woman under 40 in good health. This sequence joins TRBV4-3 and TRBJ2-3, with unresolved D. Specimen: blood. The CDR3 DNA is TGCGCCAGCAGTCCCGAACCGAGGACCCTCACAGATACGCAGTATTTT. Protein sequence: CASSPEPRTLTDTQYF.